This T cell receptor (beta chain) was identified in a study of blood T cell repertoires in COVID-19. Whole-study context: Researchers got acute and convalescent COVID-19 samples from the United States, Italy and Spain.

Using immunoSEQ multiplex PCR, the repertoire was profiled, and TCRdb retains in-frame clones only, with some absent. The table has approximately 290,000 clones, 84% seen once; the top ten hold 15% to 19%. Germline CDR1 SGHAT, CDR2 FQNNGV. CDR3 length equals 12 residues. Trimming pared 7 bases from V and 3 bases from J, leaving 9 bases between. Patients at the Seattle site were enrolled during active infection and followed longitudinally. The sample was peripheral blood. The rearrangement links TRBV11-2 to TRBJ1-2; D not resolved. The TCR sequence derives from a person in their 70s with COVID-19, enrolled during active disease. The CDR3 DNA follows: TGTGCCAGCACGGGGAACTACTATGGCTACACCTTC. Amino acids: CASTGNYYGYTF.